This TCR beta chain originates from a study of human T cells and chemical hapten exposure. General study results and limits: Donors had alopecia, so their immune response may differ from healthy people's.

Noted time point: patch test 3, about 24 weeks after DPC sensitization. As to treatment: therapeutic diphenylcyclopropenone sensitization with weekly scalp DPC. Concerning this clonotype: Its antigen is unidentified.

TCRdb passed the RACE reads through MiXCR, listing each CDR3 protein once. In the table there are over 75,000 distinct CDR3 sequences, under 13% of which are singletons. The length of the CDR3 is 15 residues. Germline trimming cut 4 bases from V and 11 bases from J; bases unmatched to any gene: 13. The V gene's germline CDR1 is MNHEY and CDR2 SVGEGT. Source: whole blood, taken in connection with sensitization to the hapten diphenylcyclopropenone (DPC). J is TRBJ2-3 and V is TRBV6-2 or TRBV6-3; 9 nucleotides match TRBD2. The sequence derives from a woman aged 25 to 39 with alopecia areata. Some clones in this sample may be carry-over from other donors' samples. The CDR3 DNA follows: TGTGCCAGCAGTTCGCAACTAGCGGGTTCAGAAAGGCAGTATTTT. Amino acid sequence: CASSSQLAGSERQYF.